These 5 T cell receptor beta chains originate from one sample sequenced in a study of blood T cell repertoires in COVID-19. Libraries were prepared by immunoSEQ multiplex PCR; TCRdb keeps only in-frame clonotypes and omits some of them. Of 100,000 or so clones listed, about 81% are singletons. Sequencing was performed on peripheral blood. The receptor source for this set is a woman aged 55-75 years with acute or convalescent COVID-19.

The chain joins TRBV5-4 to TRBJ2-7; 11 bases map to TRBD2. The trim removed 5 bases at V and 5 bases at J, leaving 9 bases unmatched. This CDR3 comprises 15 residues. Germline V CDR1 and CDR2: SGHNT, YYREEE (reference sequence). The CDR3 spells CASRIAGGPSHEQYF. In DNA form, the CDR3 reads TGTGCCAGCAGGATAGCGGGGGGGCCTTCCCACGAGCAGTACTTC.

This clone was detected a few times. The chain is built from TRBV29-1 and TRBJ2-2; D may be TRBD2 (5 bases). V was pared by 4 bases and J by 3 bases, with 6 bases between. CDR3 size: 12 residues. Germline CDR1 SQVTM, CDR2 ANQGSEA. The CDR3 sequence: CSVGLYTGELFF. CDR3 nucleotide sequence: TGCAGCGTTGGACTATACACCGGGGAGCTGTTTTTT.

The genes are TRBV7-9 and TRBJ2-2; TRBD2 matches 9 bases. The junction had 11 bases not matched to a gene; V was cut back by 6 bases and J by 3 bases. This CDR3 spans 17 amino acids. CDR1 is SEHNR and CDR2 is FQNEAQ in the germline V gene (reference sequence). The CDR3 coding sequence is TGTGCCAGCAGTCAAGAGGCTAGCGGGGTAGACACCGGGGAGCTGTTTTTT. Translating it yields CASSQEASGVDTGELFF. Complete variable domain (other parts from reference TRBV7-9 and TRBJ2-2): DTGVSQNPRHKITKRGQNVTFRCDPISEHNRLYWYRQTLGQGPEFLTYFQNEAQLEKSRLLSDRFSAERPKGSFSTLEIQRTEQGDSAMYLCASSQEASGVDTGELFFGEGSRLTVL.

Only a few counts were recorded for this clone. The chain links TRBV7-9 to TRBJ2-7, with 8 bases fitting TRBD1. The CDR3 has 14 residues. V trimming: 3 bases; J trimming: 6 bases; junction bases outside the gene matches: 7. Germline values: CDR1 SEHNR, CDR2 FQNEAQ (reference sequence). The CDR3 spells CASSFGQGAGEQYF. CDR3 DNA: TGTGCCAGCAGCTTCGGGCAGGGGGCGGGCGAGCAGTACTTC.

V usage is TRBV19 and J usage is TRBJ2-2; the match to TRBD2 covers 8 bases. This CDR3 has 18 residues. Germline trimming cut 7 bases from V and 5 bases from J; bases unmatched to any gene: 18. Germline V gene data show CDR1 as LNHDA and CDR2 as SQIVND (reference sequence). The CDR3 loop reads CASTPPVGLAGETGELFF. The CDR3 region has the DNA TGTGCCAGTACCCCCCCCGTCGGGCTAGCGGGCGAGACCGGGGAGCTGTTTTTT.